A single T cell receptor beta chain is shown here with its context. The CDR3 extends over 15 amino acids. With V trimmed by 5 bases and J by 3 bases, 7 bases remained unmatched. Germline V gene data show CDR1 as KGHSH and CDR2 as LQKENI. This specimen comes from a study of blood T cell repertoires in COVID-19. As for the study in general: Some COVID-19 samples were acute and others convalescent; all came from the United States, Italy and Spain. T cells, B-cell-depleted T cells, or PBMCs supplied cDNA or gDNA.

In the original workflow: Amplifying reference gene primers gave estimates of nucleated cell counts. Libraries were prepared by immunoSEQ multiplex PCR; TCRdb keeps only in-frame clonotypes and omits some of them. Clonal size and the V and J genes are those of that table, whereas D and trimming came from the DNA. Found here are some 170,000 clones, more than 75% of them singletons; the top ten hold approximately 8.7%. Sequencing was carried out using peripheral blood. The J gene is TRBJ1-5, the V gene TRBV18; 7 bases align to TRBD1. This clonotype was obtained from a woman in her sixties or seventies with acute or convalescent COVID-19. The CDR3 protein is CASSSRQGANQPQHF. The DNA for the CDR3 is TGTGCCAGCTCATCACGACAGGGTGCCAATCAGCCCCAGCATTTT.